These 11 T cell receptor beta chains came from one sample sequenced in a study of sequential checkpoint blockade in melanoma. TCRdb keeps only in-frame clones here, not all; method: immunoSEQ multiplex PCR. The data show roughly 20,000 clones, around 80% seen once. Treatment in this sample: randomized to nivolumab then ipilimumab (arm A) or the reverse (arm B). The specimen comprised CD8+ T cells sorted from blood (inferred from file names), sampled from a patient given nivolumab and ipilimumab in sequence. These receptors originate from a human donor with melanoma.

This clone has only one observation. The chain joins TRBV6-6 to TRBJ1-5; D remains ambiguous. Trimming pared 5 bases from V and 1 base from J, leaving 6 bases between. This CDR3 is built from 13 residues. CDR1 is MNHNY, CDR2 SVGAGI, per germline (reference sequence). CDR3 loop: CASSPLSNQPQHF. The CDR3, as DNA: TGTGCCAGCAGTCCACTAAGCAATCAGCCCCAGCATTTT.

For this clone: Different DNA sequences within this sample yield the same CDR3. V gene TRBV5-1 combines with J gene TRBJ2-1, with 9 bases lining up with TRBD2. J was trimmed by 2 bases and V by 0 bases; bases with no gene match: 3. The CDR3 is 16 amino acids. Germline V gene sequence: CDR1 SGHRS, CDR2 YFSETQ. CDR3 bases: TGCGCCAGCAGCTTGGCTGCGGGAGGGCCCTACAATGAGCAGTTCTTC. Translated, it gives CASSLAAGGPYNEQFF.

The J gene is TRBJ2-7, the V gene TRBV7-9, with 7 bases fitting TRBD1. CDR3 length: 15 amino acids. Germline V gene sequence: CDR1 SEHNR, CDR2 FQNEAQ (reference sequence). V lost 5 bases, J lost 2 bases, and 9 bases stayed unmatched. The CDR3 DNA is TGTGCCAGCAGCCCTGGGGACAGACTCCCCTACGAGCAGTACTTC. Its translation is CASSPGDRLPYEQYF.

This chain links TRBV5-1 with TRBJ2-7; D may be TRBD1 (5 bases). V shed 4 bases and J shed 2 bases, with 10 bases lying between them. Germline assignment: CDR1 SGHRS and CDR2 YFSETQ. The CDR3 covers 13 residues. Here the CDR3 DNA reads TGCGCCAGCAGCCCTCCACAGGCCTACGAGCAGTACTTC. As protein: CASSPPQAYEQYF.

The genes are TRBV19 and TRBJ1-2, with unresolved D. CDR1 and CDR2 (germline): LNHDA, SQIVND (reference sequence). Deletions cut 7 bases from V and 4 bases from J, with 16 bases between. The CDR3 spans 14 residues. The CDR3 here is CASNLVSGPYGYTF. CDR3 coding DNA: TGTGCCAGTAATCTGGTCAGCGGTCCCTATGGCTACACCTTC.

V and J are TRBV7-2 and TRBJ1-1; D unclear. Between the trimmed V and J ends, which lost 5 bases and 1 base, there was a span of 11 bases. Germline V gives CDR1 SGHTA, CDR2 FQGNSA. This CDR3 is built from 14 residues. The CDR3 loop is CASSPWGGNTEAFF. CDR3 in DNA: TGTGCCAGCAGCCCCTGGGGAGGGAACACTGAAGCTTTCTTT.

The V gene is TRBV10-3, the J gene TRBJ2-3; 7 bases are shared with TRBD1. The CDR3 has 19 amino acids. The J segment lost 3 bases and the V segment lost 2 bases, leaving 17 bases of the junction unmatched. The germline gives CDR1 ENHRY, CDR2 SYGVKD. The CDR3 spells CAISEGGLGGDINTDTQYF. CDR3 nucleotides: TGTGCCATCAGTGAGGGCGGGTTAGGGGGCGACATAAATACAGATACGCAGTATTTT.

The rearrangement uses TRBV30 and TRBJ1-5; the D is unclear. V was pared by 0 bases and J by 0 bases, with 3 bases between. The CDR3 is 13 amino acids. The germline CDR1 and CDR2 sequences are GTSNPN and SVGIG (reference sequence). The CDR3 region is CAWSVYSNQPQHF. The DNA of the CDR3 is TGTGCCTGGAGTGTGTATAGCAATCAGCCCCAGCATTTT.

The V and J genes are TRBV2 and TRBJ2-5; TRBD1 might be the D (6 bases). The CDR3 extends over 15 amino acids. Germline-derived CDR1 and CDR2 are SNHLY and FYNNEI. Trimming stripped 5 bases from V and 4 bases from J, with 17 bases between. In DNA, the CDR3 is TGTGCCAGCAGTTTCTATGGGGGCCAGGGAGAGACCCAGTACTTC. Amino acid sequence: CASSFYGGQGETQYF.

About this clone itself: This specimen includes other DNA sequences encoding the same CDR3. The chain recombines TRBV27 with TRBJ1-1; possible D gene TRBD1, 5 bases. The germline gives CDR1 MNHEY, CDR2 SMNVEV (reference sequence). This CDR3 contains 14 residues. V lost 2 bases and J 2 bases, leaving 9 bases between the germline ends. The CDR3: CASSLGRVNTEAFF. The CDR3 region has the DNA TGTGCCAGCAGTTTAGGCAGGGTTAACACTGAAGCTTTCTTT.

The V gene is TRBV9, the J gene TRBJ2-1; 7 nucleotides align to TRBD1. From germline, CDR1 is SGDLS and CDR2 YYNGEE. CDR3 size: 15 residues. J gave up 9 bases and V 0 bases, and 9 bases lay outside the gene matches. CDR3 DNA sequence: TGTGCCAGCAGCGTAGAGGGGACAGATGTAGGTGAGCAGTTCTTC. Its protein is CASSVEGTDVGEQFF.